This T cell receptor beta chain was documented in a study of shared clonotypes between healthy human individuals. Across the whole study: Three CD4 naive, three CD4 memory, two CD8 naive and one CD8 memory plate were used per donor. Overall study results and limits: Among the subsets, naive ones generally showed larger estimated richness than memory ones.

Only a few counts were recorded for this clone. The antigen remains undetermined. Other DNA sequences of this sample code for an identical CDR3. Measured with immunoSEQ multiplex PCR; TCRdb has only the in-frame clones, and not every one. Seen here are some 630,000 clones, more than 70% observed once, and the top ten hold 1.5% to 2%. Germline-derived CDR1 and CDR2 are MNHEY and SMNVEV (reference sequence). Unmatched junction bases numbered 5, after V lost 3 bases and J lost 3 bases. This CDR3 spans 15 amino acids. The V and J genes are TRBV27 and TRBJ2-7; 10 nucleotides align to TRBD1. Source material: memory CD4+ T cells sorted from blood. Subset described: CD45RA-negative fraction. The sequence was obtained from a woman aged 25 to 39 in good health. CDR3 nucleotide sequence: TGTGCCAGCAGTTTTCTGACAGGGGGCAACTACGAGCAGTACTTC. This encodes CASSFLTGGNYEQYF.